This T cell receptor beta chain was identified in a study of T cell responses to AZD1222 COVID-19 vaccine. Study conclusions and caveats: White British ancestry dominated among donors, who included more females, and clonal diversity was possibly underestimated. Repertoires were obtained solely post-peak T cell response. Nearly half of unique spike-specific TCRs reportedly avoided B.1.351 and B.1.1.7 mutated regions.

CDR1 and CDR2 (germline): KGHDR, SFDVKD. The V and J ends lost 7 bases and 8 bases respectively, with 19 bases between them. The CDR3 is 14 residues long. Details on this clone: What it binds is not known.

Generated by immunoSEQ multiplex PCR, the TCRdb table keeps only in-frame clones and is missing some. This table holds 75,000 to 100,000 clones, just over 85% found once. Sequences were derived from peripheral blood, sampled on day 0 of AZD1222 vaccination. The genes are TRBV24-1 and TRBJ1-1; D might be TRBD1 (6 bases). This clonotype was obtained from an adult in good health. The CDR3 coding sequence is TGTGCCACCAGAGCGGCCAATCCCGGGACAGAAGCTTTCTTT. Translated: CATRAANPGTEAFF.